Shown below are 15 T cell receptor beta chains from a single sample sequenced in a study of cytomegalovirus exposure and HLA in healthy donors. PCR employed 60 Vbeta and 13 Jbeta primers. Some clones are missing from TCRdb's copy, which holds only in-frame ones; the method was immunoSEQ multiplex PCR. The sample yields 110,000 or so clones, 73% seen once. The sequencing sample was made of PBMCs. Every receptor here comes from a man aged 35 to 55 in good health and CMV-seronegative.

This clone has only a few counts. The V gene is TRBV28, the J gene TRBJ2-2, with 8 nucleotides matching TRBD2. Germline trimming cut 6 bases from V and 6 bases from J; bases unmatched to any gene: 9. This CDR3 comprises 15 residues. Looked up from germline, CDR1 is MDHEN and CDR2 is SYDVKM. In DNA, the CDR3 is TGTGCCAGCAGCCCCAGCGGGGGTGCCTCCGGGGAGCTGTTTTTT. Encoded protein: CASSPSGGASGELFF.

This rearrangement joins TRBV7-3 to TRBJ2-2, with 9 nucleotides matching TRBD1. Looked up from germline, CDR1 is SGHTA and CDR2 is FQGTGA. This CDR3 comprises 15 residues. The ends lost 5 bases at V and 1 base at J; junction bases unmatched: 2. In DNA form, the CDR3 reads TGTGCCAGCAGCCGGGGACAGGGGAACACCGGGGAGCTGTTTTTT. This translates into CASSRGQGNTGELFF. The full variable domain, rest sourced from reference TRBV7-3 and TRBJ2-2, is GAGVSQTPSNKVTEKGKYVELRCDPISGHTALYWYRQSLGQGPEFLIYFQGTGAADDSGLPNDRFFAVRPEGSVSTLKIQRTERGDSAVYLCASSRGQGNTGELFFGEGSRLTVL.

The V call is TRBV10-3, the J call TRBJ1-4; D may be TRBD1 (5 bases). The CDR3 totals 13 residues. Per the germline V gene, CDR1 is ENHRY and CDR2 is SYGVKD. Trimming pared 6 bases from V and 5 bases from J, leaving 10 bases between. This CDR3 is CAISGTLNEKLFF. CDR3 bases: TGTGCCATCAGCGGGACTTTAAATGAAAAACTGTTTTTT.

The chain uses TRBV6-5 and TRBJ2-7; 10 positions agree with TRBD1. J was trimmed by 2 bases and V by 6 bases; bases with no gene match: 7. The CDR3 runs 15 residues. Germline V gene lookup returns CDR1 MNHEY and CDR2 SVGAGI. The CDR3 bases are TGTGCCAGCAGGGGGACAGGGGAGGACCCCTACGAGCAGTACTTC. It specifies CASRGTGEDPYEQYF.

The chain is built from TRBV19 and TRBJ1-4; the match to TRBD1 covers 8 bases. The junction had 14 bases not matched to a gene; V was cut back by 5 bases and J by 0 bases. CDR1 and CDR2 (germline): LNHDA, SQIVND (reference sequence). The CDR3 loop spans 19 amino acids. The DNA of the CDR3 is TGTGCCAGTAGTCCTGGGGAGGACAGGGAACCTTCAACTAATGAAAAACTGTTTTTT. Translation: CASSPGEDREPSTNEKLFF.

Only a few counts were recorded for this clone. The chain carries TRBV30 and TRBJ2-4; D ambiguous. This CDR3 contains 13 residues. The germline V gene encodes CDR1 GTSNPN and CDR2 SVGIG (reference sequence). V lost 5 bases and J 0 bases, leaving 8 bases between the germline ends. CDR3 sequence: CAWSGRAKNIQYF. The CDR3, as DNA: TGTGCCTGGTCAGGCAGAGCCAAAAACATTCAGTACTTC.

This CDR3 is CASRLAGGWEQYF. The CDR3 region has the DNA TGTGCCAGCAGACTAGCGGGGGGGTGGGAGCAGTACTTC. The rearrangement uses TRBV27 and TRBJ2-7, with TRBD2 matching over 13 bases. Looked up from germline, CDR1 is MNHEY and CDR2 is SMNVEV (reference sequence). The CDR3 length is 13 residues. J lost 7 bases, V lost 6 bases, and 3 bases had no gene match.

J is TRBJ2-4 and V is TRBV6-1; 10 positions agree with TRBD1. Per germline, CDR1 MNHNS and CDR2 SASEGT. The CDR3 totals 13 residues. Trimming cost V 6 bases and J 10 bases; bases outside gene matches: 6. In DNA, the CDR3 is TGTGCCAGCAGAGACAGGGGGCATTGGATTCAGTACTTC. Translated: CASRDRGHWIQYF.

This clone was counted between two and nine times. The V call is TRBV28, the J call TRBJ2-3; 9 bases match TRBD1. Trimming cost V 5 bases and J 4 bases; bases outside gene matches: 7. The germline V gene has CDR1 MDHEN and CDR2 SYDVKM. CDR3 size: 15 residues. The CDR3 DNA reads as TGTGCCAGCAGTCACGGACAGGGGAGGCCAGATACGCAGTATTTT. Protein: CASSHGQGRPDTQYF.

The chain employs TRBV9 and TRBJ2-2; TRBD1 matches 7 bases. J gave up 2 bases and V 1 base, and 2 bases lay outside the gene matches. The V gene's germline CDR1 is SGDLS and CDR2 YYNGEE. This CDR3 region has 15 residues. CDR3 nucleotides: TGTGCCAGCAGCGTACAGGGGGACAACACCGGGGAGCTGTTTTTT. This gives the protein CASSVQGDNTGELFF.

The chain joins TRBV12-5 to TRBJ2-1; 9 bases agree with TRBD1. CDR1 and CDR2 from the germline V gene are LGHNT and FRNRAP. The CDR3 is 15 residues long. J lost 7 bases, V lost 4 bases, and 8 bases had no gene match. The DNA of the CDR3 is TGTGCTAGTGGTTCGACAGGGGGTCCTTGGAATGAGCAGTTCTTC. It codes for CASGSTGGPWNEQFF. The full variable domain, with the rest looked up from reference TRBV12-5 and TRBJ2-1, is DARVTQTPRHKVTEMGQEVTMRCQPILGHNTVFWYRQTMMQGLELLAYFRNRAPLDDSGMPKDRFSAEMPDATLATLKIQPSEPRDSAVYFCASGSTGGPWNEQFFGPGTRLTVL.

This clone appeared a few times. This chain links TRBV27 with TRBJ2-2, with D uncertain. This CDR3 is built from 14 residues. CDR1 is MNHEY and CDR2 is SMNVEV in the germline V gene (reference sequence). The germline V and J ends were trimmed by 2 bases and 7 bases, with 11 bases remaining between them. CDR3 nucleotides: TGTGCCAGCAGTTTACTGGGTCCGGGCGGGGAGCTGTTTTTT. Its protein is CASSLLGPGGELFF.

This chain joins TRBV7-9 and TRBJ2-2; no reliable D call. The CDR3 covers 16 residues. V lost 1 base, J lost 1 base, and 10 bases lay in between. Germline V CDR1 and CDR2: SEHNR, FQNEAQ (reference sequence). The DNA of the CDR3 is TGTGCCAGCAGCTTAGATAGTCAGGTGAACACCGGGGAGCTGTTTTTT. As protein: CASSLDSQVNTGELFF.

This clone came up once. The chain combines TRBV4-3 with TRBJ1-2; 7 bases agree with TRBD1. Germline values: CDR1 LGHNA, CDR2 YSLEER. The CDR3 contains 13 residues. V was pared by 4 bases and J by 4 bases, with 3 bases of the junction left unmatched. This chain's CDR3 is CASSRDRAYGYTF. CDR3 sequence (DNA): TGCGCCAGCAGCCGAGACAGGGCCTATGGCTACACCTTC.

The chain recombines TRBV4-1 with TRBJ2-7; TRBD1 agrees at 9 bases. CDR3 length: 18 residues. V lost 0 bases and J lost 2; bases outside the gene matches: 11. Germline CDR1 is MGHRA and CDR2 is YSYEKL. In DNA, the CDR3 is TGCGCCAGCAGCCAAGAAGAAGGGGGGACAGGGTCGACCTACGAGCAGTACTTC. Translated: CASSQEEGGTGSTYEQYF.